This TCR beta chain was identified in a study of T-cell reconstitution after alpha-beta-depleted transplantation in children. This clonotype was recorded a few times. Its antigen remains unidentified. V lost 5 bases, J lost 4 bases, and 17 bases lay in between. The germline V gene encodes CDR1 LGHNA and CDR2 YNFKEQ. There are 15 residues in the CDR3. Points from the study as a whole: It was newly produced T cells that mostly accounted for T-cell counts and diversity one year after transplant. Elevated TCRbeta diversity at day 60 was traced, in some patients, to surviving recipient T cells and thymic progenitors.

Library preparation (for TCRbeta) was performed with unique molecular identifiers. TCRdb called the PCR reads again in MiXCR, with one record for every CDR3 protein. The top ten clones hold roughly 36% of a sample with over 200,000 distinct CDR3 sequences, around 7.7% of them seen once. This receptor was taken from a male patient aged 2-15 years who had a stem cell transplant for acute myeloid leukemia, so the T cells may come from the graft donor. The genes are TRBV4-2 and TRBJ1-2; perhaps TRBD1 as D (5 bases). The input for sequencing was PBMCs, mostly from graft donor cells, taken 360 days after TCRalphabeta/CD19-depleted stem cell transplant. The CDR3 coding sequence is TGTGCCAGCAGCTTACCTAGGGGCGGAGCCTATGGCTACACCTTC. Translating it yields CASSLPRGGAYGYTF.